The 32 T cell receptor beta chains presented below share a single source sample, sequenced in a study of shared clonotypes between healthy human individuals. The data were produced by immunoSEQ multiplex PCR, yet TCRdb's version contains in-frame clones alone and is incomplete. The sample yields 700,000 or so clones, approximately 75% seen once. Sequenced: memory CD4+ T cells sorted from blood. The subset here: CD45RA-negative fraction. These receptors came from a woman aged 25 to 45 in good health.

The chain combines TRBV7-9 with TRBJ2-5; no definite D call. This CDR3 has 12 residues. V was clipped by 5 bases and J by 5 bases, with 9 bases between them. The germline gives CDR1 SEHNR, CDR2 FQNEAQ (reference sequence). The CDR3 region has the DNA TGTGCCAGCAGCCCAGCCTCGGAGACCCAGTACTTC. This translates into CASSPASETQYF. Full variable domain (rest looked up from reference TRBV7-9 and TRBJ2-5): DTGVSQNPRHKITKRGQNVTFRCDPISEHNRLYWYRQTLGQGPEFLTYFQNEAQLEKSRLLSDRFSAERPKGSFSTLEIQRTEQGDSAMYLCASSPASETQYFGPGTRLLVL.

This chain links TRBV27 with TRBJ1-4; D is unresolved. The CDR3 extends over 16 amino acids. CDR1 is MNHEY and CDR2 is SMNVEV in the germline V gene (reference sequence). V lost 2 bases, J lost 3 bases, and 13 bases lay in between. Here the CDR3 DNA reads TGTGCCAGCAGTTTAAACGGAGCAGCCGCTAATGAAAAACTGTTTTTT. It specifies CASSLNGAAANEKLFF.

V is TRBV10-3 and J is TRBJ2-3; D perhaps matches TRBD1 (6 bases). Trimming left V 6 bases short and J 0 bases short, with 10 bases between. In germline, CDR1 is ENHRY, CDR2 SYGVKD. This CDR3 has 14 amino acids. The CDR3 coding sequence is TGTGCCATCAGGGACAGCGCTAGCACAGATACGCAGTATTTT. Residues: CAIRDSASTDTQYF.

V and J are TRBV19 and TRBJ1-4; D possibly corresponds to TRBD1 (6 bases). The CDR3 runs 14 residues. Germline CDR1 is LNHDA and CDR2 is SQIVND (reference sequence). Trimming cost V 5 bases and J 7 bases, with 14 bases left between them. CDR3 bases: TGTGCCAGTAGTGGGACACCGCTGAGTGAAAAACTGTTTTTT. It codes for CASSGTPLSEKLFF.

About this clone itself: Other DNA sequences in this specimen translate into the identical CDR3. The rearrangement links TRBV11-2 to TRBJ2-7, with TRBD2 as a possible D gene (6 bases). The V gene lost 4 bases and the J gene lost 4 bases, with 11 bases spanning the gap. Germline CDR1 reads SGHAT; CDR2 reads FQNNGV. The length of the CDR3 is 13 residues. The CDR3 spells CASSSQRGYEQYF. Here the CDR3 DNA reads TGTGCCAGCAGCTCCCAACGGGGGTACGAGCAGTACTTC.

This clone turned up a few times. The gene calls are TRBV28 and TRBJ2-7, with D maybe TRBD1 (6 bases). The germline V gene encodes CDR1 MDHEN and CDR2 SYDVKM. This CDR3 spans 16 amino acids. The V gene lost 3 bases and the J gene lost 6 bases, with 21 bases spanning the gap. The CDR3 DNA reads TGTGCCAGCAGTTTGTTCGGACAGACAGTCAGGGGCGAGCAGTACTTC. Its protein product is CASSLFGQTVRGEQYF.

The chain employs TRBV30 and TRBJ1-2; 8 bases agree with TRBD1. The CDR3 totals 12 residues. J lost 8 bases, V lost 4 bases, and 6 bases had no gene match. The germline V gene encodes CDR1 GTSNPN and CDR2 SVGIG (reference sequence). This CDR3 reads CAWNQGAGGYTF. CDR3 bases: TGTGCCTGGAACCAGGGGGCTGGGGGCTACACCTTC.

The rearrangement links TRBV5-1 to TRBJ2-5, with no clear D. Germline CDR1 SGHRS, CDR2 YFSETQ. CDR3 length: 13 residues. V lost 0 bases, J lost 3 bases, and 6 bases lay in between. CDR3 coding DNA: TGCGCCAGCAGCTTGGCGCCGGAAGAGACCCAGTACTTC. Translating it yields CASSLAPEETQYF.

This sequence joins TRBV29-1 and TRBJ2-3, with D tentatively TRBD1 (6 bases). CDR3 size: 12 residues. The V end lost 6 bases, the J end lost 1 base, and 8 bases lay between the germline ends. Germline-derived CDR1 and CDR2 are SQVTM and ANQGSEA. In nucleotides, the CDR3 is TGCAGCGTACGACAGGGCACAGATACGCAGTATTTT. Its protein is CSVRQGTDTQYF.

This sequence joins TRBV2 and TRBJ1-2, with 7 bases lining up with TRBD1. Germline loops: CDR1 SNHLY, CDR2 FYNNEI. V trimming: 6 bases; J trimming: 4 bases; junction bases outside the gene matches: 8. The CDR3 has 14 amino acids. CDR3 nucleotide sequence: TGTGCCAGCAGACCGGGACAGCGATCCTATGGCTACACCTTC. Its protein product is CASRPGQRSYGYTF.

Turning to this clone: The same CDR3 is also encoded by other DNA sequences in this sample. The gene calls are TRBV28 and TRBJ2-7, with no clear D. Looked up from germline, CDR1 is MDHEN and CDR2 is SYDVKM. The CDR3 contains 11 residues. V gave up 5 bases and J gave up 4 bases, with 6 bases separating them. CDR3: CASSRFYEQYF. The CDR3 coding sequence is TGTGCCAGCAGTCGGTTTTACGAGCAGTACTTC.

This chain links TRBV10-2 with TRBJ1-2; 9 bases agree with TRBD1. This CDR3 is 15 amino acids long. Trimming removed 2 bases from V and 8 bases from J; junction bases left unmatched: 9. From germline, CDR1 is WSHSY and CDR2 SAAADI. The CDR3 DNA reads TGCGCCAGCAGTGAGCTGTGGGGACAGGGAGCGGGCTACACCTTC. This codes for CASSELWGQGAGYTF.

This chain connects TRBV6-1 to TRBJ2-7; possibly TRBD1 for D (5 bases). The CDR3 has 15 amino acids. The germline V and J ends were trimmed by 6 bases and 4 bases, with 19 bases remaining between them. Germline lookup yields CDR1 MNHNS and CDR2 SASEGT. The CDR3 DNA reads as TGTGCCAGCAGCCTATCACCCACGACAGTTTACGAGCAGTACTTC. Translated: CASSLSPTTVYEQYF.

The CDR3 loop reads CASSWEPNTGELFF. The CDR3 DNA follows: TGTGCCAGCAGCTGGGAGCCTAACACCGGGGAGCTGTTTTTT. The chain joins TRBV7-6 to TRBJ2-2; D perhaps matches TRBD2 (5 bases). V lost 4 bases and J lost 2, with 8 bases in between. Germline lookup yields CDR1 SGHVS and CDR2 FNYEAQ. This CDR3 is built from 14 residues.

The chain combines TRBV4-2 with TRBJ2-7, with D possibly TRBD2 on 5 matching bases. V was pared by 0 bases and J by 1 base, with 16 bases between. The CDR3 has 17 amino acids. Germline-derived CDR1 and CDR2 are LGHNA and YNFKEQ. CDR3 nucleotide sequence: TGTGCCAGCAGCCAAGATGGCGGGCAGCGAGAATCCTACGAGCAGTACTTC. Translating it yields CASSQDGGQRESYEQYF.

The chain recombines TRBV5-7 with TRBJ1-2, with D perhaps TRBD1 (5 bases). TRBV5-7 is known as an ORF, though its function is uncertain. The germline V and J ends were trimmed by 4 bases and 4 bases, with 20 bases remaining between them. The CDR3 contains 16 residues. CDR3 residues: CASSTLPGRAAYGYTF. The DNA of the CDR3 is TGTGCCAGCAGCACCCTACCAGGGAGGGCTGCCTATGGCTACACCTTC.

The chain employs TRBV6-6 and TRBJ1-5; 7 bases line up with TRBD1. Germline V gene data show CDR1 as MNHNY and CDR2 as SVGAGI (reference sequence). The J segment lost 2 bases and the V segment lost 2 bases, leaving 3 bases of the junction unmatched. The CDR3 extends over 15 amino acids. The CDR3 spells CASSYPQGGNQPQHF. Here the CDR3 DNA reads TGTGCCAGCAGTTACCCCCAGGGGGGCAATCAGCCCCAGCATTTT.

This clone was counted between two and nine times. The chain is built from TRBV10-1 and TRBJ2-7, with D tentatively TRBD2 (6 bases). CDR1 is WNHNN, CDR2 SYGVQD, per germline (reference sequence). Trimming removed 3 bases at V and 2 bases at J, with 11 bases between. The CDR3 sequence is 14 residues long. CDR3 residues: CASSDTSSPYEQYF. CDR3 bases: TGCGCCAGCAGTGACACTAGCAGCCCCTACGAGCAGTACTTC.

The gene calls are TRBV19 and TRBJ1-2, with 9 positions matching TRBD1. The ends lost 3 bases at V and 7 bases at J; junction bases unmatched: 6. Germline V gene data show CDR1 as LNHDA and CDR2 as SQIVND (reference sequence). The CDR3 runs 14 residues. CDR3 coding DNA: TGTGCCAGTAGTATCCCCGGGACAGGGAGTGGCTACACCTTC. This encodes CASSIPGTGSGYTF.

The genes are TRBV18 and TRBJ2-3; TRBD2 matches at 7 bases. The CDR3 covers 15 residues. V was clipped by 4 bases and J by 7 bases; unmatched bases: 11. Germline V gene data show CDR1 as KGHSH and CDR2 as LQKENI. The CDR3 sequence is CASSQDLRRGNTQYF. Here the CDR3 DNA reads TGTGCCAGCTCACAGGATCTCCGGCGGGGGAATACGCAGTATTTT.

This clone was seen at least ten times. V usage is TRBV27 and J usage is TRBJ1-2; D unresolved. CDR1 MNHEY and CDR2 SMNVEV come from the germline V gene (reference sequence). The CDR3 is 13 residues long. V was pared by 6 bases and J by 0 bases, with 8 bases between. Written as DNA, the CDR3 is TGTGCCAGCAGCGTCAGTACTAACTATGGCTACACCTTC. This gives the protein CASSVSTNYGYTF.

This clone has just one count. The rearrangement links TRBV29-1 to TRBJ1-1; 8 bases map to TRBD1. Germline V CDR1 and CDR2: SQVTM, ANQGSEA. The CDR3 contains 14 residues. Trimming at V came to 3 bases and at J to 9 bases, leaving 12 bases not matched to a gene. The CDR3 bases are TGCAGCGTTGATGCTCTGGACAGGGTCGGAAAAGCTTTCTTT. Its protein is CSVDALDRVGKAFF.

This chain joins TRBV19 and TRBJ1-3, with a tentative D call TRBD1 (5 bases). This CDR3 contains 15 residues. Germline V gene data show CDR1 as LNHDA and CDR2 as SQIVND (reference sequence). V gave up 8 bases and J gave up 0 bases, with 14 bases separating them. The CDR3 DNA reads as TGTGCCAGTGCCCGGGCGGGGCCCTCTGGAAACACCATATATTTT. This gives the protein CASARAGPSGNTIYF. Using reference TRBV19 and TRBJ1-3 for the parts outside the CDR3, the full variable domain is DGGITQSPKYLFRKEGQNVTLSCEQNLNHDAMYWYRQDPGQGLRLIYYSQIVNDFQKGDIAEGYSVSREKKESFPLTVTSAQKNPTAFYLCASARAGPSGNTIYFGEGSWLTVV.

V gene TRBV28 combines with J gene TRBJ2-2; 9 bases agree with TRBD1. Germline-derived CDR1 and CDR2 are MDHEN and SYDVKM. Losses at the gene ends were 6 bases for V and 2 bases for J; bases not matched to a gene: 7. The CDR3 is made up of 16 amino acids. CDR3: CASRPETGGNTGELFF. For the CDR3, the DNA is TGTGCCAGCAGGCCCGAGACAGGGGGTAACACCGGGGAGCTGTTTTTT.

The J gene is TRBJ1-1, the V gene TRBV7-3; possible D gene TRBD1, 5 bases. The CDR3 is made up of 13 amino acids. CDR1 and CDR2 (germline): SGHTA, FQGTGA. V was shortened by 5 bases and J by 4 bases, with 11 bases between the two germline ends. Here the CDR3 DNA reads TGTGCCAGCAGCCCCTCGGGGGGCACTGAAGCTTTCTTT. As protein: CASSPSGGTEAFF.

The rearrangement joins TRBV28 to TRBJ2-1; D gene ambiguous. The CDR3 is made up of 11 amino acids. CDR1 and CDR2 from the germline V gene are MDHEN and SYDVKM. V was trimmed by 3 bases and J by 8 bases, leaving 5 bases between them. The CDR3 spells CASSFLHEQFF. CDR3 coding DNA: TGTGCCAGCAGTTTTCTTCATGAGCAGTTCTTC.

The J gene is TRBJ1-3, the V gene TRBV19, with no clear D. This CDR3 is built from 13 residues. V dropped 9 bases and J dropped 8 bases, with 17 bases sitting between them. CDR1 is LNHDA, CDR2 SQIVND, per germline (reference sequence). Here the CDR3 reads CASGGYVGYTIYF. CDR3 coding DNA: TGTGCCAGCGGAGGGTACGTGGGATACACCATATATTTT.

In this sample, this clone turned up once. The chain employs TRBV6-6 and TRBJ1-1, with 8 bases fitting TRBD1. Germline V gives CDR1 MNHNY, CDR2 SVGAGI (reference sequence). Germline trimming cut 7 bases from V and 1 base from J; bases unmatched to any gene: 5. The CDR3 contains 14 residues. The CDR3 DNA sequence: TGTGCCAGCATGGACAGGGTGGGGAACACTGAAGCTTTCTTT. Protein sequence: CASMDRVGNTEAFF.

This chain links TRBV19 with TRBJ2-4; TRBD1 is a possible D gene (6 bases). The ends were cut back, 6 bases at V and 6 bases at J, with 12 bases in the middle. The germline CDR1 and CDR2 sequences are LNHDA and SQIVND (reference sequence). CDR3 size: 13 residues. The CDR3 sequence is CASSRDIRNIQYF. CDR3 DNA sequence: TGTGCCAGTAGCCGGGACATTCGAAACATTCAGTACTTC.

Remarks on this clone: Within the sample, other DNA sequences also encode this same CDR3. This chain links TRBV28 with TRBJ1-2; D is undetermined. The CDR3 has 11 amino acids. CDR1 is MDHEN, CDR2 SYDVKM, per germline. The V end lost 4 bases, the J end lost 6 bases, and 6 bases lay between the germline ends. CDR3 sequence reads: CASSSPDGYTF. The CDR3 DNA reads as TGTGCCAGCAGTTCGCCTGATGGCTACACCTTC.

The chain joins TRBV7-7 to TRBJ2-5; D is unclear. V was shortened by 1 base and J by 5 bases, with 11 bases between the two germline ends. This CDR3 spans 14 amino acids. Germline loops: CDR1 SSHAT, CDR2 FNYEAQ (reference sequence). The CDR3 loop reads CASSLGPVLETQYF. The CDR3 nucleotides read TGTGCCAGCAGCTTAGGTCCCGTCCTCGAGACCCAGTACTTC.

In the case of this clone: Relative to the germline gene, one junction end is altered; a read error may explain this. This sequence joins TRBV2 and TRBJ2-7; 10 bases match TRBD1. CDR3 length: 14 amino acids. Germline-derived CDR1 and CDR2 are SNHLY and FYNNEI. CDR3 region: CASSELRSPGTGVF. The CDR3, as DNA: TGTGCCAGCAGTGAATTGAGGTCCCCCGGGACAGGGGTCTTC.